These T cell receptor beta chains were read from a single sample in a study of CD8 T cells in ankylosing spondylitis. TCRdb re-derived calls from the 5' RACE reads in MiXCR, one entry per CDR3 protein. The table has some 70,000 distinct CDR3 sequences, under 5.5% seen once. The source material was blood, either unsorted or a sorted T cell fraction (not recorded which). These TCRs come from a male donor with ankylosing spondylitis or in good health (not recorded which). Each CDR3 is given with its conserved first and last residue. D genes are given only for firm matches. The size entry is marked missing in some rows and otherwise reads once, few, many or a size class.

size	V	D	length	J	DNA	CDR3
many	TRBV15	NA	13	TRBJ2-3	TGTGCCACCAGTCAGACTCGCACAGATACGCAGTATTTT	CATSQTRTDTQYF
few	TRBV7-2	NA	13	TRBJ2-1	TGTGCCAGCAGTCCTCCGGTCACCAATGAGCAGTTCTTC	CASSPPVTNEQFF
many	TRBV5-1	TRBD1	15	TRBJ1-5	TGCGCCAGCAGCCCATCCGGGACAGGAGATCAGCCCCAGCATTTT	CASSPSGTGDQPQHF
NA	TRBV23-1	TRBD1	15	TRBJ2-1	TGCGCCAGCAGTCCGGGACAGGGGGCAGTGGATGCGCAGTTCTTC	CASSPGQGAVDAQFF
many	TRBV7-2	NA	15	TRBJ1-3	TGTGCCAGCAGCTTGAAGACAGGCTCTGGAAACACCATATATTTT	CASSLKTGSGNTIYF
many	TRBV29-1	NA	13	TRBJ2-6	TGCAGCGTTGCCAATTCTGGGGCCAACGTCCTGACTTTC	CSVANSGANVLTF
many	TRBV20-1	TRBD2	18	TRBJ2-7	TGCAGTGCTAGAGTGGGGACTAGCGGGAGCCTCTTCTCCTACGAGCAGTACTTC	CSARVGTSGSLFSYEQYF
many	TRBV3-1	NA	13	TRBJ2-2	TGTGCCAGCAGCCCTGACGGCGGCGGGGAGCTGTTTTTT	CASSPDGGGELFF
many	TRBV20-1	TRBD1	13	TRBJ2-1	TGCAGTGCTAGCCGGGACAGTGAAAATGAGCAGTTCTTC	CSASRDSENEQFF
many	TRBV12-3/TRBV12-4	TRBD2	16	TRBJ2-3	TGTGCCAGCAGTCTCCTCTTGGCGGGGGGGGATGATACGCAGTATTTT	CASSLLLAGGDDTQYF
many	TRBV20-1	NA	13	TRBJ1-1	TGCAGTGCTCCGGGGCTTGTGAACACTGAAGCTTTCTTT	CSAPGLVNTEAFF
many	TRBV29-1	NA	12	TRBJ2-3	TGCAGCGTTACGAGTTCGGGGGATACGCAGTATTTT	CSVTSSGDTQYF
many	TRBV14	NA	15	TRBJ1-1	TGTGCCAGCAGTTACGGACGGACCGGGTGGACTGAAGCTTTCTTT	CASSYGRTGWTEAFF
many	TRBV4-3	NA	14	TRBJ2-3	TGCGCCAGCAGCCAAGATGGGATCCCCCGTACGCAGTATTTT	CASSQDGIPRTQYF
many	TRBV10-2	TRBD2	14	TRBJ2-5	TGCGCCAGCAGGAGCGGGGGGGTCTGGGAGACCCAGTACTTC	CASRSGGVWETQYF
many	TRBV20-1	NA	14	TRBJ2-2	TGCAGTGCCGAGGGGGGGCTGAACACCGGGGAGCTGTTTTTT	CSAEGGLNTGELFF
few	TRBV19	NA	17	TRBJ2-2	TGTGCCAGTAGTTCCCGTGGAGGGGACACCAACACCGGGGAGCTGTTTTTT	CASSSRGGDTNTGELFF
many	TRBV20-1	TRBD2	17	TRBJ2-6	TGCAGTGCTAGAGATGGGGAGGGCGGTAGTGGGGCCAACGTCCTGACTTTC	CSARDGEGGSGANVLTF
many	TRBV3-1	NA	13	TRBJ1-2	TGTGCCAGCAGCCAAGAATCGGGGGACGGCTACACCTTC	CASSQESGDGYTF
many	TRBV30	NA	13	TRBJ2-7	TGTGCCTGGAGGGGAGGACATCACTACGAGCAGTACTTC	CAWRGGHHYEQYF
many	TRBV12-3/TRBV12-4	NA	14	TRBJ1-2	TGTGCCAGCAGACCGACACTCTCAGGGCTCGGCTACACCTTC	CASRPTLSGLGYTF
many	TRBV4-3	NA	15	TRBJ2-7	TGCGCCAGCAGCCAAGCTATTTACAGGGCGAACGAGCAGTACTTC	CASSQAIYRANEQYF
many	TRBV7-2	NA	16	TRBJ2-2	TGTGCCAGCAGCCCCCCAGGGTCCATAAACACCGGGGAGCTGTTTTTT	CASSPPGSINTGELFF
many	TRBV7-6	NA	12	TRBJ2-7	TGTGCCAGCAGCTTGGGGGGAAGCGAGCAGTACTTC	CASSLGGSEQYF
many	TRBV7-2	NA	14	TRBJ1-1	TGTGCCAGCAGCGGATCGGGGGTTAACACTGAAGCTTTCTTT	CASSGSGVNTEAFF
many	TRBV11-2	NA	14	TRBJ1-4	TGTGCCAGCAGCTTATTGGAGGCGGGCGAAAAACTGTTTTTT	CASSLLEAGEKLFF
few	TRBV7-2	NA	14	TRBJ2-1	TGTGCCAGCAGCCGGGAACGAGCAGCCAATGAGCAGTTCTTC	CASSRERAANEQFF
medium-sized	TRBV5-1	NA	13	TRBJ2-2	TGCGCCAGCTTCCCGGCCGGCACCGGGGAGCTGTTTTTT	CASFPAGTGELFF
many	TRBV10-1	TRBD2	17	TRBJ2-4	TGCGCCAGCAGTGAGGGAACTAGCGGGGAACACAAAAACATTCAGTACTTC	CASSEGTSGEHKNIQYF
many	TRBV3-1	NA	17	TRBJ1-3	TGTGCCAGCAGCGTATTCCCGGGGACCATCTCTGGAAACACCATATATTTT	CASSVFPGTISGNTIYF
many	TRBV3-1	TRBD1	15	TRBJ2-7	TGTGCCAGCAGTCTGGACAGGGATCAATCCTACGAGCAGTACTTC	CASSLDRDQSYEQYF
medium-sized	TRBV10-2	TRBD2	16	TRBJ2-5	TGCGCCAGCAGCATAGATAGCGGGGGCCCCGGGGAGACCCAGTACTTC	CASSIDSGGPGETQYF
many	TRBV11-2	TRBD2	17	TRBJ2-2	TGTGCCAGCAGCTTAGAAGGGCTAGCGGGAGGAACCGGGGAGCTGTTTTTT	CASSLEGLAGGTGELFF
many	TRBV29-1	NA	13	TRBJ2-7	TGCAGCGTTCAACAAGGGGTTGGTAGCGAGCAGTACTTC	CSVQQGVGSEQYF
many	TRBV20-1	NA	14	TRBJ1-4	TGCAGTGCTAGAGATTCAGGGTATTTCGAAAAACTGTTTTTT	CSARDSGYFEKLFF
NA	TRBV10-3	TRBD2	17	TRBJ2-3	TGTGCCATCAGTGAGTCTCAAGCGGGGGCCTCCACAGATACGCAGTATTTT	CAISESQAGASTDTQYF
NA	TRBV29-1	NA	12	TRBJ2-7	TGCAGCGCGGCGGACAGCTCCTACGAGCAGTACTTC	CSAADSSYEQYF
many	TRBV15	NA	15	TRBJ2-5	TGTGCCACCCAAGACGACGACAGCCCTGGGGAGACCCAGTACTTC	CATQDDDSPGETQYF
many	TRBV28	TRBD1	15	TRBJ1-6	TGTGCCAGCACCATACACGGGACAGGGGTGTCACCCCTCCACTTT	CASTIHGTGVSPLHF
NA	TRBV7-2	NA	15	TRBJ2-1	TGTGCCAGCAGCTTTCGGGGTGACTCCTACAATGAGCAGTTCTTC	CASSFRGDSYNEQFF
NA	TRBV7-2	TRBD2	18	TRBJ2-1	TGTGCCAGCAGCTCTAGCCTTCTACTAGCGGGGCGGAACAATGAGCAGTTCTTC	CASSSSLLLAGRNNEQFF
many	TRBV28	TRBD1	15	TRBJ2-5	TGTGCCAGCAGTCCTCGGGGACAGGGGAAAGAGACCCAGTACTTC	CASSPRGQGKETQYF
few	TRBV7-9	TRBD1	12	TRBJ1-1	TGTGCCAGCCCAGGGGGTAACACTGAAGCTTTCTTT	CASPGGNTEAFF
many	TRBV28	NA	18	TRBJ2-5	TGTGCCAGCAGTTTTGAATTCATGGCAGGGTGGGACCAAGAGACCCAGTACTTC	CASSFEFMAGWDQETQYF
many	TRBV3-1	TRBD2	16	TRBJ2-3	TGTGCCAGCTCTCTGGGGGGGACTGAGGGTGCAGATACGCAGTATTTT	CASSLGGTEGADTQYF
NA	TRBV7-8	TRBD1	16	TRBJ2-2	TGTGCCAGCCCGATGAAGACAGGGCCGAGGACCGGGGAGCTGTTTTTT	CASPMKTGPRTGELFF
many	TRBV19	TRBD2	13	TRBJ2-1	TGTGCCAGTAAGGGACTAGCGGGGCTCGAACAGTTCTTC	CASKGLAGLEQFF
many	TRBV5-5	NA	14	TRBJ2-3	TGTGCCAGCAGCTTCATGGGAGGCACAGATACGCAGTATTTT	CASSFMGGTDTQYF
many	TRBV5-1	TRBD1	15	TRBJ1-1	TGCGCCAGCAGCCTAAGGACAGGGGCGGGCACTGAAGCTTTCTTT	CASSLRTGAGTEAFF
many	TRBV20-1	TRBD2	15	TRBJ2-1	TGCAGTGCTGTAGCGGGGGGGCTGTCCTACAATGAGCAGTTCTTC	CSAVAGGLSYNEQFF
many	TRBV7-9	TRBD1	16	TRBJ2-1	TGTGCCAGCAGCTTGCGGACAGGGAGCTCCTACAATGAGCAGTTCTTC	CASSLRTGSSYNEQFF
many	TRBV20-1	TRBD1	15	TRBJ2-1	TGCAGTGCAGCTCCGGGACAGGGGGCGCGATATGAGCAGTTCTTC	CSAAPGQGARYEQFF
many	TRBV28	TRBD1	14	TRBJ1-2	TGTGCCGCAGGGGGAGACAGGGTTGGCTATGGCTACACCTTC	CAAGGDRVGYGYTF